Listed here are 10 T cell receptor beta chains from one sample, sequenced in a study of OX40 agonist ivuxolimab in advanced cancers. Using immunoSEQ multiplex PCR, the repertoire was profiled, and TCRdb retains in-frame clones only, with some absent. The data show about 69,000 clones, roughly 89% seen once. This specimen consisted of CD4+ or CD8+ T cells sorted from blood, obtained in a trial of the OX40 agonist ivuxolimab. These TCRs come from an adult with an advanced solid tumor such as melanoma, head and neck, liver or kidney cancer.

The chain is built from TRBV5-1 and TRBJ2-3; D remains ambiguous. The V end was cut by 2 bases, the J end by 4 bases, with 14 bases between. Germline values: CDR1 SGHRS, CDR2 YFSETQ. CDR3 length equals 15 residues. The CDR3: CASSFQVTMPDTQYF. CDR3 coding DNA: TGCGCCAGCAGCTTCCAGGTCACAATGCCAGATACGCAGTATTTT.

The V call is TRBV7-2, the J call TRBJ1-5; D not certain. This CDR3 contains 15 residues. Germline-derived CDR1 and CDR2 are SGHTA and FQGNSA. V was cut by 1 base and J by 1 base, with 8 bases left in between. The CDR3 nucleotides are TGTGCCAGCAGCTTAGGGTCCTCCAGCAATCAGCCCCAGCATTTT. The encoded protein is CASSLGSSSNQPQHF.

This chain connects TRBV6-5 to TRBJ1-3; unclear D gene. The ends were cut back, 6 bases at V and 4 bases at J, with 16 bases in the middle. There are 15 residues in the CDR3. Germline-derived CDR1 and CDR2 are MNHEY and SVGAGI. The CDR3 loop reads CASRPNTAGGNTIYF. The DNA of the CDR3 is TGTGCCAGCAGACCAAACACGGCAGGAGGAAACACCATATATTTT.

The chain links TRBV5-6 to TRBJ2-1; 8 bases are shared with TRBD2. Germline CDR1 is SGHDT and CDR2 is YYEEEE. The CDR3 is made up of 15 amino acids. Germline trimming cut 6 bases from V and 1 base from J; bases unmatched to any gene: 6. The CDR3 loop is CASNLRGGSYNEQFF. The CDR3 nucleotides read TGTGCCAGCAACCTTCGGGGGGGTTCCTACAATGAGCAGTTCTTC.

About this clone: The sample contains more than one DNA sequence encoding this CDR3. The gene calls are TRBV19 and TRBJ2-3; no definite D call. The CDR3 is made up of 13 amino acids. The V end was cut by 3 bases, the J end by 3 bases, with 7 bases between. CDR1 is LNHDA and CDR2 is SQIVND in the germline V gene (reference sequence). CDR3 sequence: CASSISRTDTQYF. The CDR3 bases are TGTGCCAGTAGTATTTCGCGGACAGATACGCAGTATTTT.

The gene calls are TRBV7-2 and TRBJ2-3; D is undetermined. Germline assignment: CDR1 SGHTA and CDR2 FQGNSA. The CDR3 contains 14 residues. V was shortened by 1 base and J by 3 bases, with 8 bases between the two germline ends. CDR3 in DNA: TGTGCCAGCAGCTTAGGTCTGGGAACAGATACGCAGTATTTT. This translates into CASSLGLGTDTQYF.

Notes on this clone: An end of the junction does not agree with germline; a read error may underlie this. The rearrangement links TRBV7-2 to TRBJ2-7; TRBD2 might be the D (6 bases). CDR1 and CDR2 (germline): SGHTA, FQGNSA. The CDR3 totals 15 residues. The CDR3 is CANSSWEAGPYEQYF. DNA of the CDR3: TGTGCCAACAGCTCCTGGGAGGCGGGGCCCTACGAGCAGTACTTC.

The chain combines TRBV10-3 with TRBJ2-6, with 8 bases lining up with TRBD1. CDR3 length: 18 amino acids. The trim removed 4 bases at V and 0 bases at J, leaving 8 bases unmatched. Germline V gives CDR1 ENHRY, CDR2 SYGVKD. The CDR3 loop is CAISVEDRAHSGANVLTF. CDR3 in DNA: TGTGCCATCAGTGTGGAGGACAGGGCTCACTCTGGGGCCAACGTCCTGACTTTC.

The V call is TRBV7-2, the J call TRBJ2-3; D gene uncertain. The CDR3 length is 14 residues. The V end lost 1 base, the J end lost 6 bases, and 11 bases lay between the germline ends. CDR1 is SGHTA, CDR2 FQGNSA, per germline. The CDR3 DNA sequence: TGTGCCAGCAGCTTAGTAGCTGGTCGGGATACGCAGTATTTT. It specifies CASSLVAGRDTQYF.

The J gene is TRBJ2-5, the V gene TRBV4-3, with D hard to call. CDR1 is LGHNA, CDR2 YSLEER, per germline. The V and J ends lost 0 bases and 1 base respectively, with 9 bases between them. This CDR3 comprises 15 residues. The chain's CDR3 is CASSQDVRTQETQYF. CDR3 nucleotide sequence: TGCGCCAGCAGCCAAGATGTGAGGACCCAAGAGACCCAGTACTTC.